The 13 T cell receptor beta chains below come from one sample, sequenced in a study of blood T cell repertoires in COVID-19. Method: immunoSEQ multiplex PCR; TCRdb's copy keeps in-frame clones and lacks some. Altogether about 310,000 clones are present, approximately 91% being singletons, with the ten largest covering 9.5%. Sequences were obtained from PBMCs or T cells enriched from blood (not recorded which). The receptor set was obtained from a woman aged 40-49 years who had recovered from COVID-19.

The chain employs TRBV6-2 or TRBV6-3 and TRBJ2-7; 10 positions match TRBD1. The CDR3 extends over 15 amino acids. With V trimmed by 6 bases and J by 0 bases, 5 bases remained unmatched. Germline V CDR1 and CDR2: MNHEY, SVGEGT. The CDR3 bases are TGTGCCAGCAGCCCCAGACAGGGGGCCTCCTACGAGCAGTACTTC. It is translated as CASSPRQGASYEQYF.

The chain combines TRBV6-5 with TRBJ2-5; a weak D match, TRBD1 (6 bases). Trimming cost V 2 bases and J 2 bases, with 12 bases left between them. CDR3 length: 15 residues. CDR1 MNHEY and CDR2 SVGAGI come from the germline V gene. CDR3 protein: CASSYGGHQQETQYF. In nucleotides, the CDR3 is TGTGCCAGCAGTTACGGGGGACACCAACAAGAGACCCAGTACTTC.

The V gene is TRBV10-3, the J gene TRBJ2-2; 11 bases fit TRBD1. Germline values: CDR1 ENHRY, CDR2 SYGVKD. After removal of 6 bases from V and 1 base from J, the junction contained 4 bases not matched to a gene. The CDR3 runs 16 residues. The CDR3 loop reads CAIRPDRGLNTGELFF. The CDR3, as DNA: TGTGCCATCAGACCGGACAGGGGGCTGAACACCGGGGAGCTGTTTTTT.

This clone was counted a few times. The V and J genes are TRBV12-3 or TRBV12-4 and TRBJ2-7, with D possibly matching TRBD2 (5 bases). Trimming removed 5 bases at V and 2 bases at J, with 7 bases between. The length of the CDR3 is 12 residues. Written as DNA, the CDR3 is TGTGCCAGCAGTATCGGGACCTACGAGCAGTACTTC. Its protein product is CASSIGTYEQYF.

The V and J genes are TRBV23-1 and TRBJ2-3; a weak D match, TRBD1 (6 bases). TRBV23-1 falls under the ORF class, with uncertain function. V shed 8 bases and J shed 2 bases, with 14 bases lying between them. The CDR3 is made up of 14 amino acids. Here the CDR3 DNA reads TGCGCCAGCGGGAACAGGGACCACACAGATACGCAGTATTTT. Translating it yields CASGNRDHTDTQYF.

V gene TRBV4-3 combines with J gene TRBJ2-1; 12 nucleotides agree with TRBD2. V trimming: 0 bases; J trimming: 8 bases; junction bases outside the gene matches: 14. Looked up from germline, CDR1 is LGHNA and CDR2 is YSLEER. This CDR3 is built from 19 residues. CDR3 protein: CASSQDASGGGFRVHEQFF. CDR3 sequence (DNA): TGCGCCAGCAGCCAAGATGCTAGCGGGGGGGGTTTCAGAGTCCATGAGCAGTTCTTC.

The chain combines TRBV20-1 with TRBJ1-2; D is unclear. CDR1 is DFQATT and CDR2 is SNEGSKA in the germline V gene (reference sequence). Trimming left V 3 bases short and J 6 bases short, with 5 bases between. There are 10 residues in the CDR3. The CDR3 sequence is CSASKNGYTF. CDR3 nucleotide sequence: TGCAGTGCTAGCAAAAATGGCTACACCTTC.

This CDR3 reads CASSVDRADYGYTF. The CDR3 DNA reads as TGTGCCAGCAGTGTCGACAGGGCGGACTATGGCTACACCTTC. The chain carries TRBV6-4 and TRBJ1-2; 7 nucleotides align to TRBD1. The J segment lost 3 bases and the V segment lost 4 bases, leaving 5 bases of the junction unmatched. Germline CDR1 reads MRHNA; CDR2 reads SNTAGT. CDR3 size: 14 residues.

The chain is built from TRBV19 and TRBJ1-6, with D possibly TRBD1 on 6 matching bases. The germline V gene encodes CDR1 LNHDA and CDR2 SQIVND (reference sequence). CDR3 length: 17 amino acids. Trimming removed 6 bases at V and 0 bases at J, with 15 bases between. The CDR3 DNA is TGTGCCAGTAGGACTACAGGGACCAGCTCCTATAATTCACCCCTCCACTTT. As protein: CASRTTGTSSYNSPLHF.

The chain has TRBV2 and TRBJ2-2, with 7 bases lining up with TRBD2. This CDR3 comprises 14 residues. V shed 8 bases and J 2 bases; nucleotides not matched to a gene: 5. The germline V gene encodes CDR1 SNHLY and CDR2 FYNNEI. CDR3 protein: CASGSGTNTGELFF. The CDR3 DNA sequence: TGTGCCAGCGGAAGCGGGACTAACACCGGGGAGCTGTTTTTT.

As DNA, the CDR3 is TGTGCCAGCAGCTTTAACAAGAACTCCTACGAGCAGTACTTC. This encodes CASSFNKNSYEQYF. The rearrangement joins TRBV7-2 to TRBJ2-7; D unresolved. Germline lookup yields CDR1 SGHTA and CDR2 FQGNSA. V shed 3 bases and J shed 0 bases, with 9 bases lying between them. The CDR3 consists of 14 residues. The entire variable domain, with the rest obtained from reference TRBV7-2 and TRBJ2-7, is as follows: GAGVSQSPSNKVTEKGKDVELRCDPISGHTALYWYRQSLGQGLEFLIYFQGNSAPDKSGLPSDRFSAERTGGSVSTLTIQRTQQEDSAVYLCASSFNKNSYEQYFGPGTRLTVT.

CDR3 region: CASSLDGGYEKLFF. As DNA, the CDR3 is TGTGCCAGCAGCTTAGACGGAGGGTATGAAAAACTGTTTTTT. This chain connects TRBV11-3 to TRBJ1-4; D is undetermined. The V gene's germline CDR1 is SGHNT and CDR2 YENEEA. The CDR3 covers 14 residues. V lost 0 bases and J lost 6, with 8 bases in between.

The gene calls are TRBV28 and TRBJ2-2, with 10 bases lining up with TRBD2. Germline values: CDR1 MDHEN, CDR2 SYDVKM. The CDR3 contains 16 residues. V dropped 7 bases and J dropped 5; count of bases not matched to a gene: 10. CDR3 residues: CASKGLAGVWTGELFF. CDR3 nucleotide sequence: TGTGCCAGCAAAGGGCTAGCGGGGGTTTGGACCGGGGAGCTGTTTTTT.